The sequence of this T cell receptor beta chain was determined in a study of blood T cell repertoires in COVID-19. Study-level background: Some COVID-19 samples were acute and others convalescent; all came from the United States, Italy and Spain. PBMCs, B-cell-depleted T cells, or T cells provided the cDNA or gDNA that made up the material.

The V gene lost 3 bases and the J gene lost 3 bases, with 14 bases spanning the gap. The germline CDR1 and CDR2 sequences are SGHAT and FQNNGV. The CDR3 runs 15 residues. The authors' processing: By means of reference gene primer amplification, nucleated cell counts were estimated. Profiling relied on immunoSEQ multiplex PCR, and the TCRdb table lists in-frame clones only, not all of them. The V and J calls and the clone size are those of that table, but D and trimming were determined from the DNA. This sample yields tens of thousands of clones, of which almost 85% are seen a single time; over 12% belongs to the top ten. Only a few counts were recorded for this clone.

The chain employs TRBV11-2 and TRBJ2-5; D not certain. This TCR was recovered from a human donor in a cohort sampled during active COVID-19. Sequencing used peripheral blood. The CDR3 is CASSFDPQLKETQYF. CDR3 nucleotide sequence: TGTGCCAGCAGCTTCGACCCCCAACTAAAAGAGACCCAGTACTTC.